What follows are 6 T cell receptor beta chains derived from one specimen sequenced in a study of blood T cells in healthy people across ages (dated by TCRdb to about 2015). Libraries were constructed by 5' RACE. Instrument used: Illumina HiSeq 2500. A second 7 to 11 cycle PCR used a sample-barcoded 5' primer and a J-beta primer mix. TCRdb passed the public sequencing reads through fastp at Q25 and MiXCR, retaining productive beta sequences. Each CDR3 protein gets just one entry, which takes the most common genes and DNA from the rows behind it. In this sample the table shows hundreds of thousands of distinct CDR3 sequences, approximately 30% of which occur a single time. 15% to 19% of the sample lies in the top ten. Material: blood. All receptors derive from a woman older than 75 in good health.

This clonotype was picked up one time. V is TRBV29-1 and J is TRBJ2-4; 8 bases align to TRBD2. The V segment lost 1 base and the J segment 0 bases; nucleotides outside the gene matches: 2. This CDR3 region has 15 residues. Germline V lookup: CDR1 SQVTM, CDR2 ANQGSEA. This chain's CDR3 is CSVEARGGAKNIQYF. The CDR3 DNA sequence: TGCAGCGTTGAAGCCCGGGGGGGAGCCAAAAACATTCAGTACTTC.

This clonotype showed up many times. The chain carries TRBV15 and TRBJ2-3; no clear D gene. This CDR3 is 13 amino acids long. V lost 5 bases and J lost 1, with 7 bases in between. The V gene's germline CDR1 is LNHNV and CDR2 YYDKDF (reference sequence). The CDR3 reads CATSPGRTDTQYF. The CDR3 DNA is TGTGCCACCAGCCCTGGTCGCACAGATACGCAGTATTTT.

CDR3 sequence: CSVDLATEPYEQYF. The DNA of the CDR3 is TGCAGCGTTGACCTCGCGACGGAACCCTACGAGCAGTACTTC. V is TRBV29-1 and J is TRBJ2-7; D is undetermined. The CDR3 runs 14 residues. Germline CDR1 and CDR2: SQVTM and ANQGSEA. The germline V and J ends were trimmed by 3 bases and 2 bases, with 14 bases remaining between them.

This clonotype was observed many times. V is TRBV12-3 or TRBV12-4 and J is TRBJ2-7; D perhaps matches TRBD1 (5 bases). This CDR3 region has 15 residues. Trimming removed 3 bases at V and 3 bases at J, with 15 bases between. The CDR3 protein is CASSFDIGRDYEQYF. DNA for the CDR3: TGTGCCAGCAGTTTCGACATCGGCAGGGACTACGAGCAGTACTTC.

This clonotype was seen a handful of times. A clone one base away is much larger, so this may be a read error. CDR3 bases: TGCAGTGCTGAGGTGGGAGGGAAGTCAAATGAGCAGTACTTC. Its protein product is CSAEVGGKSNEQYF. The chain employs TRBV20-1 and TRBJ2-5, with TRBD2 matching over 7 bases. CDR1 is DFQATT and CDR2 is SNEGSKA in the germline V gene (reference sequence). J lost 11 bases, V lost 5 bases, and 17 bases had no gene match. The CDR3 is 14 residues long.

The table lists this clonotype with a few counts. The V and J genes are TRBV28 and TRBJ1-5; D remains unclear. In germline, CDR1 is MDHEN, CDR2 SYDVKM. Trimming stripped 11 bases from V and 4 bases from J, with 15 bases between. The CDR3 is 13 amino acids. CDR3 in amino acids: CACTGSGNQPQHF. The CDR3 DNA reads TGTGCCTGCACGGGGTCTGGGAATCAGCCCCAGCATTTT.